The 17 T cell receptor beta chains given below trace back to one sample, sequenced in a study of blood T cell repertoires in COVID-19. Profiling relied on immunoSEQ multiplex PCR, and the TCRdb table lists in-frame clones only, not all of them. The sample yields 65,000 to 95,000 clones, about three quarters seen once. The specimen sequenced was peripheral blood. The receptors originated from a man aged 50-60 years with active or convalescent COVID-19.

This clone has at least ten counts. The V gene is TRBV6-5, the J gene TRBJ1-5; TRBD1 matches 9 bases. CDR1 and CDR2 (germline): MNHEY, SVGAGI. With 7 bases clipped from V and 1 base from J, the junction kept 5 bases outside the gene matches. The CDR3 is 15 residues long. Written as DNA, the CDR3 is TGTGCCAGCATAATACAGGGGGCGAGCAATCAGCCCCAGCATTTT. It translates to CASIIQGASNQPQHF.

This sequence joins TRBV19 and TRBJ2-3; 13 bases agree with TRBD2. With V trimmed by 8 bases and J by 14 bases, 13 bases remained unmatched. The CDR3 is 14 amino acids. CDR1 and CDR2 from the germline V gene are LNHDA and SQIVND (reference sequence). CDR3 amino acids: CASSSGLAGALGYF. DNA of the CDR3: TGTGCCAGTTCCTCCGGACTAGCGGGGGCCCTCGGGTATTTT.

The V call is TRBV5-1, the J call TRBJ2-3; no reliable D call. Between the trimmed V and J ends, which lost 3 bases and 1 base, there was a span of 6 bases. Germline CDR1 is SGHRS and CDR2 is YFSETQ. This CDR3 region has 13 residues. The CDR3 region has the DNA TGCGCCAGCAGCTCCGGAGGCACAGATACGCAGTATTTT. It codes for CASSSGGTDTQYF.

This rearrangement joins TRBV5-1 to TRBJ1-3, with 9 nucleotides matching TRBD1. V gave up 0 bases and J gave up 6 bases; unmatched junction bases: 4. There are 15 residues in the CDR3. CDR1 and CDR2 (germline): SGHRS, YFSETQ. The CDR3 DNA follows: TGCGCCAGCAGCTTGGCAGACAGGGGGACAAACACCATATATTTT. This encodes CASSLADRGTNTIYF.

CDR3 in amino acids: CASSSGTAFYGYTF. The CDR3 DNA reads as TGTGCCAGCAGCTCCGGGACAGCTTTCTATGGCTACACCTTC. This sequence joins TRBV5-4 and TRBJ1-2, with 7 nucleotides matching TRBD1. CDR3 length equals 14 residues. After removal of 3 bases from V and 4 bases from J, the junction contained 6 bases not matched to a gene. CDR1 SGHNT and CDR2 YYREEE come from the germline V gene (reference sequence).

The chain employs TRBV5-6 and TRBJ2-7, with D tentatively TRBD2 (5 bases). The CDR3 extends over 14 amino acids. Germline-derived CDR1 and CDR2 are SGHDT and YYEEEE. With 0 bases removed from V and 5 bases from J, the gap between germline ends came to 12 bases. The CDR3 coding sequence is TGTGCCAGCAGCTTGGTCCTAGCTTTACACGAGCAGTACTTC. Encoded protein: CASSLVLALHEQYF.

The chain combines TRBV4-3 with TRBJ1-2; 8 nucleotides align to TRBD1. CDR3 size: 13 residues. Germline V gives CDR1 LGHNA, CDR2 YSLEER. With 3 bases clipped from V and 6 bases from J, the junction kept 3 bases outside the gene matches. The CDR3 reads CASSQATGDGYTF. The CDR3 region has the DNA TGCGCCAGCAGCCAGGCGACAGGGGATGGCTACACCTTC.

The rearrangement uses TRBV6-5 and TRBJ1-6; D not certain. CDR1 and CDR2 from the germline V gene are MNHEY and SVGAGI. The CDR3 is made up of 12 amino acids. V lost 2 bases and J 9 bases, leaving 5 bases between the germline ends. The CDR3 coding sequence is TGTGCCAGCAGTTACCGCGGTTCACCCCTCCACTTT. Residues: CASSYRGSPLHF.

The V gene is TRBV2, the J gene TRBJ1-6; D not certain. The CDR3 runs to 13 residues. V was trimmed by 5 bases and J by 5 bases, leaving 7 bases between them. Per the germline V gene, CDR1 is SNHLY and CDR2 is FYNNEI. The CDR3 spells CASSRENNSPLHF. The CDR3 DNA reads TGTGCCAGCAGTAGGGAGAATAATTCACCCCTCCACTTT.

This clone was observed a few times. The V and J genes are TRBV7-2 and TRBJ1-3; 7 positions agree with TRBD1. The CDR3 sequence is 16 residues long. After removal of 5 bases from V and 0 bases from J, the junction contained 7 bases not matched to a gene. The V gene's germline CDR1 is SGHTA and CDR2 FQGNSA. The CDR3 protein is CASSIQGPLSGNTIYF. The CDR3 DNA reads TGTGCCAGCAGCATACAGGGGCCGCTCTCTGGAAACACCATATATTTT.

This chain uses TRBV5-1 with TRBJ2-1; D is perhaps TRBD1 (6 bases). CDR1 SGHRS and CDR2 YFSETQ come from the germline V gene. The CDR3 extends over 12 amino acids. The V gene lost 2 bases and the J gene lost 8 bases, with 8 bases spanning the gap. CDR3 residues: CASSFKGDEQFF. The CDR3, as DNA: TGCGCCAGCAGCTTCAAGGGGGATGAGCAGTTCTTC.

The V and J genes are TRBV6-5 and TRBJ2-1; tentatively, D is TRBD2 (5 bases). The germline gives CDR1 MNHEY, CDR2 SVGAGI. The CDR3 has 14 residues. Trimming removed 2 bases at V and 4 bases at J, with 9 bases between. As DNA, the CDR3 is TGTGCCAGCAGTTACGCGGGTCGGTACAATGAGCAGTTCTTC. It translates to CASSYAGRYNEQFF.

This rearrangement joins TRBV6-6 to TRBJ2-1; D is perhaps TRBD2 (6 bases). The V gene's germline CDR1 is MNHNY and CDR2 SVGAGI (reference sequence). V lost 6 bases and J lost 10, with 13 bases in between. This CDR3 region has 12 residues. CDR3 DNA: TGTGCCAGCAGCCAAACTAGCAGCGAGCAGTTCTTC. Amino acid sequence: CASSQTSSEQFF.

The chain combines TRBV5-1 with TRBJ1-2, with 8 bases matching TRBD1. The ends lost 4 bases at V and 6 bases at J; junction bases unmatched: 8. The CDR3 length is 14 residues. CDR1 is SGHRS, CDR2 YFSETQ, per germline. The CDR3 DNA reads TGCGCCAGCAGCAGTGACAGGGGAGAGGATGGCTACACCTTC. Residues: CASSSDRGEDGYTF.

The CDR3 here is CASSGLGGGEQFF. For the CDR3, the DNA is TGTGCCAGCAGTGGTCTAGGCGGGGGTGAGCAGTTCTTC. The rearrangement joins TRBV2 to TRBJ2-1; 7 bases agree with TRBD2. Germline CDR1 is SNHLY and CDR2 is FYNNEI. There are 13 residues in the CDR3. After removal of 4 bases from V and 9 bases from J, the junction contained 6 bases not matched to a gene.

The CDR3 nucleotides read TGTGCCAGCAGCGCAGGGACTAGAAGTTCGGAGACCCAGTACTTC. It is translated as CASSAGTRSSETQYF. The rearrangement links TRBV7-7 to TRBJ2-5, with 8 bases that match TRBD2. V trimming: 5 bases; J trimming: 5 bases; junction bases outside the gene matches: 10. The CDR3 runs to 15 residues. Per the germline V gene, CDR1 is SSHAT and CDR2 is FNYEAQ (reference sequence).

This chain uses TRBV7-8 with TRBJ2-5; D is ambiguous. CDR3 length: 13 residues. The germline gives CDR1 SGHVS, CDR2 FQNEAQ. The V end was cut by 1 base, the J end by 1 base, with 4 bases between. The CDR3 bases are TGTGCCAGCAGCTTAGGGAGCCAAGAGACCCAGTACTTC. This translates into CASSLGSQETQYF.